The rows below give T cell receptor beta chains drawn from one sample of a study of T cell repertoires in cytomegalovirus infection. Their specific antigens are unknown. Each CDR3 protein is one row after TCRdb ran MiXCR on the reads. The sample has roughly 110,000 distinct CDR3 sequences, around 30% seen once; the top ten hold around two fifths. The sample consisted of CD8+ T cells from cultured PBMCs, taken from culture after CMV antigen stimulation. The receptors derive from a human donor in good health (CMV status not recorded). Some clones in this sample may be carry-over from other donors' samples. CDR3s include the opening cysteine and the closing phenylalanine or tryptophan. D genes are given only for firm matches. Clone size is shown for a subset of rows, as once, few, many or a class of expanded clone.

TRBD1,TRBV6-2/TRBV6-3,NA,TRBJ2-2,TGTGCCAGCAGTAGCGACCGGGACAGGGAGGCCGGGGAGCTGTTTTTT,CASSSDRDREAGELFF
NA,TRBV6-1,NA,TRBJ2-7,TGTGCCAGCAGTGAAGCAGGGCTACCCTACTACGAGCAGTACTTC,CASSEAGLPYYEQYF
NA,TRBV7-9,many,TRBJ2-1,TGTGCCAGCAGCTACGGGAGTGGTTCGAATGAGCAGTTCTTC,CASSYGSGSNEQFF
NA,TRBV6-1,NA,TRBJ2-7,TGTGCTACACTTTTGGAGTCCTACGAGCAGTACTTC,CATLLESYEQYF
TRBD1,TRBV5-4,NA,TRBJ1-2,TGTGCCAGCAGCGCGGGGACAGGGAGTGAGAATGGCTACACCTTC,CASSAGTGSENGYTF
NA,TRBV20-1,few,TRBJ1-5,TGCAGTGCTGGCGGGGGTTATAGCAATCAGCCCCAGCATTTT,CSAGGGYSNQPQHF
TRBD1,TRBV20-1,many,TRBJ1-2,TGCAGTGCAAATGACAGGGAGGACTATGGCTACACCTTC,CSANDREDYGYTF
TRBD2,TRBV12-3/TRBV12-4,few,TRBJ2-3,TGTGCCAGCAGTATCCCGGGGACTAGCGGGGGAGGTTGGATTAACACAGATACGCAGTATTTT,CASSIPGTSGGGWINTDTQYF
NA,TRBV7-6,NA,TRBJ2-1,TGTGCCAGCAGCCCGACGGGGAATTACAATGAGCAGTTCTTC,CASSPTGNYNEQFF
TRBD2,TRBV6-2/TRBV6-3,NA,TRBJ2-1,TGTGCCAGCAGTTACTCAGTCGGGAGGGAGTTAGCCAATGAGCAGTTCTTC,CASSYSVGRELANEQFF
NA,TRBV7-6,many,TRBJ2-7,TGTGCCAGCAGCTTGTACGAGACAAACTCCTACGAGCAGTACTTC,CASSLYETNSYEQYF
NA,TRBV19,few,TRBJ1-5,TGTGCCAGTAAAACAGGGAATCAGCCCCAGCATTTT,CASKTGNQPQHF
NA,TRBV20-1,NA,TRBJ2-7,TGCAGTGCTAGCGAGGACACCCGCTCCTACGAGCAGTACTTC,CSASEDTRSYEQYF
NA,TRBV29-1,NA,TRBJ2-3,TGCAGCGTTTTAGAGTACAGAACAGATACGCAGTATTTT,CSVLEYRTDTQYF
TRBD1,TRBV11-2,many,TRBJ1-4,TGTGCCAGCAGCCGTGGACAGGGAAATGAAAAACTGTTTTTT,CASSRGQGNEKLFF
NA,TRBV27,NA,TRBJ2-5,TGTGCCAGCAGAGTGACCTCGCGGGGGCCGGGGGAGACCCAGTACTTC,CASRVTSRGPGETQYF
NA,TRBV6-1,few,TRBJ1-5,TGTGCCAGCAGTTTCCGGACACCGGCGGGGTATCAGCCCCAGCATTTT,CASSFRTPAGYQPQHF
NA,TRBV5-1,NA,TRBJ2-2,TGCGCCAGCAGTGGACTCCCAAACACCGGGGAGCTGTTTTTT,CASSGLPNTGELFF
NA,TRBV6-5,NA,TRBJ1-2,TGTGCCAGCAGTTACGCGGCAGGGAATGGCTACACCTTC,CASSYAAGNGYTF
NA,TRBV11-2,few,TRBJ2-1,TGTGCCAGCAGGGGGGGGACAAAGGGATACAATGAGCAGTTCTTC,CASRGGTKGYNEQFF
TRBD2,TRBV5-4,NA,TRBJ2-5,TGTGCCAGCAGCTCCGGGACTAGCGGCCAAGAGACCCAGTACTTC,CASSSGTSGQETQYF
NA,TRBV4-3,NA,TRBJ2-1,TGCGCCAGCAGCCAAGACCTAACTACTTACTCCTACAATGAGCAGTTCTTC,CASSQDLTTYSYNEQFF
NA,TRBV19,few,TRBJ1-1,TGTGCCAGTAGACGGCGGACAGTACCCTCGAACACTGAAGCTTTCTTT,CASRRRTVPSNTEAFF
NA,TRBV6-5,NA,TRBJ2-6,TGTGCCAGCAGGGGCCGGGACTCTGGGGCCAACGTCCTGACTTTC,CASRGRDSGANVLTF
TRBD1,TRBV7-4,once,TRBJ1-6,TGTGCCAGCAGCCTTAAAGGACAGGGGGATGGTAATTCACCCCTCCACTTT,CASSLKGQGDGNSPLHF
NA,TRBV4-1,NA,TRBJ2-7,TGCGCCAGCAGCGAACCCCGGGCAACCTACGAGCAGTACTTC,CASSEPRATYEQYF
NA,TRBV6-5,NA,TRBJ2-5,TGTGCCAGCAGTTACTCCGCTCTCGGGAAAAAAGAGACCCAGTACTTC,CASSYSALGKKETQYF
NA,TRBV7-6,few,TRBJ2-1,TGTGCCAGCAGCCCGTGGTCGGGCGCAAGCTCCTACAATGAGCAGTTCTTC,CASSPWSGASSYNEQFF
TRBD2,TRBV4-2,NA,TRBJ2-1,TGTGCCAGCAGCCAAGGTTCCAGCGGGGACCCTAGCTCCTACAATGAGCAGTTCTTC,CASSQGSSGDPSSYNEQFF
NA,TRBV4-1,NA,TRBJ2-3,TGCGCCAGCAGCCAAGATAGGGCCACAGATACGCAGTATTTT,CASSQDRATDTQYF
NA,TRBV2,few,TRBJ1-3,TGTGCCAGCATCGGGGGGCCTGGAAACACCATATATTTT,CASIGGPGNTIYF
TRBD2,TRBV20-1,NA,TRBJ2-7,TGCAGTGCAATAAATGCAGGACTAGCGGGATTATCAAGCTCCTACGAGCAGTACTTC,CSAINAGLAGLSSSYEQYF